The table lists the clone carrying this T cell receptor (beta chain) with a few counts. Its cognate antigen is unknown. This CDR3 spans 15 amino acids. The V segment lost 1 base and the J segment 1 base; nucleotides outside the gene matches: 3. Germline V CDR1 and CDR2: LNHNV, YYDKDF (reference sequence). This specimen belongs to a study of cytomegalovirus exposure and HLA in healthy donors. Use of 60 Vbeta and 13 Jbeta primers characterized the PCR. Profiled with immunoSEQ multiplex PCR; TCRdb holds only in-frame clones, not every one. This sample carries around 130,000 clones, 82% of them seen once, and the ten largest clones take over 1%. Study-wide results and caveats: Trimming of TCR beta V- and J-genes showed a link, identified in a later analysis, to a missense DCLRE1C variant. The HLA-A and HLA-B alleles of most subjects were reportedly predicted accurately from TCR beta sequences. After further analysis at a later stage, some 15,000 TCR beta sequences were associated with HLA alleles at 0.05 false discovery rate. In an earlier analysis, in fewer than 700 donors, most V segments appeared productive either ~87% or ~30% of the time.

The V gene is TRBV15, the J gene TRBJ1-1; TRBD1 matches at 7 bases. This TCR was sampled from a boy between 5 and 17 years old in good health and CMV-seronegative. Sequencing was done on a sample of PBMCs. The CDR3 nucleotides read TGTGCCACCAGCAGAGTTCGGGACAGGAACACTGAAGCTTTCTTT. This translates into CATSRVRDRNTEAFF. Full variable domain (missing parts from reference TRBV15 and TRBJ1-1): DAMVIQNPRYQVTQFGKPVTLSCSQTLNHNVMYWYQQKSSQAPKLLFHYYDKDFNNEADTPDNFQSRRPNTSFCFLDIRSPGLGDTAMYLCATSRVRDRNTEAFFGQGTRLTVV.